This T cell receptor beta chain was profiled in a study of blood T cells in healthy people across ages. Whole-study context: The capture of about one barcoded beta molecule per two T cells was achieved by template switching.

V shed 6 bases and J shed 1 base, with 19 bases lying between them. Germline CDR1 DFQATT, CDR2 SNEGSKA (reference sequence). This CDR3 has 15 amino acids. PCR was performed a second time for about 7 to 12 cycles using a sample-barcoded 5' primer and a J-beta primer mix. TCRdb called the 5' RACE reads again in MiXCR, with one record for every CDR3 protein. The sample lists 700,000 or so distinct CDR3 sequences, roughly two fifths occurring once. This clonotype occurred a few times. This rearrangement joins TRBV20-1 to TRBJ2-7; unclear D gene. This clonotype originated in a man older than 75 in good health. Material: blood. CDR3 loop: CSAPDRRHQSYEQYF. CDR3 DNA sequence: TGCAGTGCCCCGGATCGGCGCCATCAGTCCTACGAGCAGTACTTC.